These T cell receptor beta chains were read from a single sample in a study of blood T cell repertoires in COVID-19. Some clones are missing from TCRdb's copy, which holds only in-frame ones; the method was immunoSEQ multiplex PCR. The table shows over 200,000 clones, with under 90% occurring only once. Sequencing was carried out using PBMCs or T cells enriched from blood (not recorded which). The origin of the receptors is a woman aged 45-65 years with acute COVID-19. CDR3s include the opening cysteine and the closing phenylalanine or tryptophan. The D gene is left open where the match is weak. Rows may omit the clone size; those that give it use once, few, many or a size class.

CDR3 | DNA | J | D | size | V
CASSLQGTQYF | TGTGCCAGCAGCCTTCAGGGGACCCAGTACTTC | TRBJ2-5 | . | . | TRBV28
CASSRLGGVDNEQFF | TGTGCCAGCAGTCGGCTGGGGGGGGTCGACAATGAGCAGTTCTTC | TRBJ2-1 | TRBD2 | . | TRBV28
CASSVRDRVNSPLHF | TGTGCCAGCAGCGTACGGGACAGGGTCAATTCACCCCTCCACTTT | TRBJ1-6 | TRBD1 | . | TRBV9
CASSYSLAGGGELFF | TGTGCCAGCAGTTACTCCTTAGCGGGAGGGGGGGAGCTGTTTTTT | TRBJ2-2 | TRBD2 | . | TRBV6-5
CASTNQVRTSGRYEQYF | TGTGCCAGCACGAACCAGGTTCGGACTAGCGGGCGGTACGAGCAGTACTTC | TRBJ2-7 | TRBD2 | . | TRBV2
CAISSGTGGNSNQPQHF | TGTGCCATCAGTTCCGGGACAGGAGGAAATAGCAATCAGCCCCAGCATTTT | TRBJ1-5 | TRBD1 | . | TRBV10-3
CASSFGQGVNTQYF | TGTGCCAGCAGTTTCGGACAGGGGGTGAATACGCAGTATTTT | TRBJ2-3 | TRBD1 | . | TRBV27
CASSPTGQGNNYGYTF | TGTGCCAGCAGTCCTACCGGACAGGGAAATAACTATGGCTACACCTTC | TRBJ1-2 | TRBD1 | once | TRBV28
CASSRQTGNTDTQYF | TGTGCCAGCAGCCGCCAAACAGGGAACACAGATACGCAGTATTTT | TRBJ2-3 | . | . | TRBV7-2
CATSVAGKTEAFF | TGTGCCACCAGTGTCGCAGGGAAGACTGAAGCTTTCTTT | TRBJ1-1 | . | . | TRBV24-1
CASSLTGNYGYTF | TGTGCCAGCAGTTTAACCGGGAACTATGGCTACACCTTC | TRBJ1-2 | . | . | TRBV28
CASSLARVTGGAWLAGSYNEQFF | TGCGCCAGCAGCTTGGCCAGGGTGACAGGGGGCGCCTGGCTAGCGGGATCATACAATGAGCAGTTCTTC | TRBJ2-1 | . | . | TRBV5-1
CASIPQGGGSYEQYF | TGTGCCAGCATCCCTCAGGGAGGGGGGTCCTACGAGCAGTACTTC | TRBJ2-7 | . | . | TRBV27
CASSRGQGRPGANVLTF | TGTGCCAGCAGTCGAGGACAGGGAAGGCCTGGGGCCAACGTCCTGACTTTC | TRBJ2-6 | TRBD1 | . | TRBV27
CASSAGGSTDTQYF | TGTGCCAGCAGCGCTGGCGGATCCACAGATACGCAGTATTTT | TRBJ2-3 | . | . | TRBV6-6
CASSLNRDNYGYTF | TGTGCCAGCAGCTTAAACAGAGATAACTATGGCTACACCTTC | TRBJ1-2 | . | . | TRBV7-2
CASSSLQGSADTQYF | TGTGCCAGCAGCTCCCTACAGGGATCCGCAGATACGCAGTATTTT | TRBJ2-3 | . | . | TRBV9